Shown below are 30 T cell receptor beta chains from a single sample sequenced in a study of blood T cell repertoires in COVID-19. This table comes from immunoSEQ multiplex PCR, and its TCRdb copy is limited to in-frame clones, with some not included. The repertoire holds roughly 200,000 clones, with 70% to 90% as singletons. Source material: peripheral blood. Receptors originate from a man aged 55 to 70 with acute or convalescent COVID-19.

V and J are TRBV27 and TRBJ2-5, with D perhaps matching TRBD2 (6 bases). Trimming shortened V by 7 bases and J by 3 bases, and 12 bases separated the two germline ends. Germline CDR1 and CDR2: MNHEY and SMNVEV (reference sequence). The CDR3 sequence is 13 residues long. In DNA, the CDR3 is TGTGCCAGCAAAGACGGGAGCAAAGAGACCCAGTACTTC. Protein product: CASKDGSKETQYF.

This clone was seen a handful of times. The J gene is TRBJ1-1, the V gene TRBV6-2 or TRBV6-3; 7 nucleotides align to TRBD1. V lost 2 bases and J lost 1; bases outside the gene matches: 4. Germline V lookup: CDR1 MNHEY, CDR2 SVGEGT. This CDR3 spans 15 amino acids. The CDR3 protein is CASSYGAGGNTEAFF. CDR3 DNA: TGTGCCAGCAGTTACGGGGCAGGGGGGAACACTGAAGCTTTCTTT.

The gene calls are TRBV19 and TRBJ1-2, with 7 positions matching TRBD1. The CDR3 consists of 14 residues. Germline values: CDR1 LNHDA, CDR2 SQIVND (reference sequence). Unmatched junction bases numbered 7, after V lost 5 bases and J lost 4 bases. The CDR3 sequence: CASSVQGQIYGYTF. The CDR3 DNA reads as TGTGCCAGTAGTGTCCAGGGACAGATCTATGGCTACACCTTC.

This chain joins TRBV27 and TRBJ2-5; 9 bases agree with TRBD2. The CDR3 is made up of 17 amino acids. Trimming at V came to 6 bases and at J to 2 bases, leaving 13 bases not matched to a gene. CDR1 and CDR2 (germline): MNHEY, SMNVEV (reference sequence). The DNA of the CDR3 is TGTGCCAGCAGACAGATAGCGGGAGCGGGGGCGCAAGAGACCCAGTACTTC. This gives the protein CASRQIAGAGAQETQYF.

This clone was seen just once. The chain employs TRBV5-1 and TRBJ2-1, with TRBD2 identical over 12 bases. Per the germline V gene, CDR1 is SGHRS and CDR2 is YFSETQ. Germline trimming cut 4 bases from V and 9 bases from J; bases unmatched to any gene: 8. The CDR3 is 15 residues long. For the CDR3, the DNA is TGCGCCAGCAGCCTATCTAGCGGGAGGGCCGGTGAGCAGTTCTTC. Its protein product is CASSLSSGRAGEQFF.

The J gene is TRBJ2-7, the V gene TRBV7-2; 9 bases are shared with TRBD2. CDR3 size: 16 residues. Germline values: CDR1 SGHTA, CDR2 FQGNSA. After removal of 5 bases from V and 1 base from J, the junction contained 9 bases not matched to a gene. CDR3: CASSQRAGGPSYEQYF. DNA of the CDR3: TGTGCCAGCAGCCAGCGGGCGGGAGGGCCGTCCTACGAGCAGTACTTC.

The V call is TRBV10-3, the J call TRBJ2-5, with 9 bases fitting TRBD1. V was pared by 6 bases and J by 5 bases, with 4 bases of the junction left unmatched. The germline CDR1 and CDR2 sequences are ENHRY and SYGVKD. The CDR3 totals 13 residues. The CDR3 coding sequence is TGTGCCATCAGGGGACAGGGAGTGGAGACCCAGTACTTC. It translates to CAIRGQGVETQYF.

The chain is built from TRBV3-1 (or the pseudogene TRBV3-2) and TRBJ2-3; D gene ambiguous. The V gene's germline CDR1 is LGHDT and CDR2 YNNKEL (reference sequence). This CDR3 has 12 residues. Trimming cost V 4 bases and J 0 bases, with 2 bases left between them. Here the CDR3 DNA reads TGTGCCAGCAGCCCTAGCACAGATACGCAGTATTTT. Protein sequence: CASSPSTDTQYF.

The genes are TRBV9 and TRBJ2-3, with 12 bases fitting TRBD2. This CDR3 region has 16 residues. The trim removed 1 base at V and 5 bases at J, leaving 5 bases unmatched. From germline, CDR1 is SGDLS and CDR2 YYNGEE. Here the CDR3 DNA reads TGTGCCAGCAGCGTAACTAGCGGGAGGTCGGGAGATACGCAGTATTTT. Its translation: CASSVTSGRSGDTQYF.

This rearrangement joins TRBV7-9 to TRBJ1-4; D is uncertain. CDR3 size: 11 residues. V was trimmed by 5 bases and J by 8 bases, leaving 6 bases between them. Germline V lookup: CDR1 SEHNR, CDR2 FQNEAQ (reference sequence). This CDR3 is CASSREEKLFF. CDR3 nucleotides: TGTGCCAGCAGCAGAGAAGAAAAACTGTTTTTT. The full variable domain, rest sourced from reference TRBV7-9 and TRBJ1-4, is DTGVSQNPRHKITKRGQNVTFRCDPISEHNRLYWYRQTLGQGPEFLTYFQNEAQLEKSRLLSDRFSAERPKGSFSTLEIQRTEQGDSAMYLCASSREEKLFFGSGTQLSVL.

V is TRBV14 and J is TRBJ2-1, with 15 bases lining up with TRBD2. Per germline, CDR1 SGHDN and CDR2 FVKESK. The CDR3 totals 19 residues. V was clipped by 8 bases and J by 4 bases; unmatched bases: 15. CDR3 residues: CASGASTGTSGRPYNEQFF. DNA for the CDR3: TGTGCCAGCGGGGCCAGCACCGGGACTAGCGGGAGGCCTTACAATGAGCAGTTCTTC.

The rearrangement uses TRBV5-1 and TRBJ1-2, with TRBD1 matching 7 bases. This CDR3 is 15 amino acids long. Germline-derived CDR1 and CDR2 are SGHRS and YFSETQ. The ends lost 0 bases at V and 4 bases at J; junction bases unmatched: 6. The CDR3 sequence is CASSLDQTGVYGYTF. The CDR3 nucleotides are TGCGCCAGCAGCTTGGACCAAACAGGGGTCTATGGCTACACCTTC.

V and J are TRBV27 and TRBJ2-7, with 12 bases aligning to TRBD2. Unmatched junction bases numbered 8, after V lost 3 bases and J lost 2 bases. Germline CDR1 MNHEY, CDR2 SMNVEV (reference sequence). The CDR3 consists of 17 residues. CDR3 bases: TGTGCCAGCAGTTTGCTCGGGCGGACTAGCGGGACCTACGAGCAGTACTTC. Its translation is CASSLLGRTSGTYEQYF.

The chain carries TRBV28 and TRBJ2-1; 13 nucleotides match TRBD2. V lost 6 bases to trimming and J lost 7 bases; unmatched junction nucleotides: 3. This CDR3 spans 14 amino acids. Germline values: CDR1 MDHEN, CDR2 SYDVKM. The CDR3 DNA sequence: TGTGCCAGCAGGCCGGGACTAGCGGGAAATGAGCAGTTCTTC. Amino acid sequence: CASRPGLAGNEQFF.

This chain uses TRBV30 with TRBJ2-7; a weak D match, TRBD1 (6 bases). V was trimmed by 5 bases and J by 7 bases, leaving 12 bases between them. This CDR3 has 11 amino acids. CDR1 and CDR2 from the germline V gene are GTSNPN and SVGIG (reference sequence). Here the CDR3 reads CAWDTGIEQYF. As DNA, the CDR3 is TGTGCCTGGGATACAGGGATTGAGCAGTACTTC.

CDR3 sequence reads: CASSVGLGANVLTF. CDR3 DNA: TGTGCCAGCAGCGTAGGGCTCGGGGCCAACGTCCTGACTTTC. The gene calls are TRBV9 and TRBJ2-6; unclear D gene. Germline CDR1 is SGDLS and CDR2 is YYNGEE. Trimming removed 0 bases from V and 4 bases from J, with 5 bases in between. The CDR3 contains 14 residues.

CDR3 sequence (DNA): TGTGCCAGCAGCCTTCGGAGGGCCGGCGACGAGCAGTACTTC. Protein product: CASSLRRAGDEQYF. The chain combines TRBV27 with TRBJ2-7, with D perhaps TRBD2 (6 bases). Germline V gene data show CDR1 as MNHEY and CDR2 as SMNVEV (reference sequence). The CDR3 consists of 14 residues. V shed 6 bases and J shed 5 bases, with 17 bases lying between them.

This sequence joins TRBV7-9 and TRBJ2-7, with 7 positions matching TRBD2. Germline CDR1 is SEHNR and CDR2 is FQNEAQ (reference sequence). The CDR3 has 19 residues. With 5 bases clipped from V and 6 bases from J, the junction kept 25 bases outside the gene matches. The CDR3: CASSHGGHRQSGVGGEQYF. The CDR3 nucleotides read TGTGCCAGCAGCCATGGGGGTCACAGGCAGAGCGGGGTGGGCGGCGAGCAGTACTTC.

This chain uses TRBV10-3 with TRBJ2-1; D is unclear. The CDR3 spans 13 residues. The V end was cut by 6 bases, the J end by 5 bases, with 11 bases between. The germline V gene encodes CDR1 ENHRY and CDR2 SYGVKD. CDR3 loop: CAIRTSANNEQFF. In DNA form, the CDR3 reads TGTGCCATCAGAACGAGCGCCAACAATGAGCAGTTCTTC.

The chain is built from TRBV27 and TRBJ2-7; 8 bases agree with TRBD2. The germline V gene encodes CDR1 MNHEY and CDR2 SMNVEV (reference sequence). The junction had 8 bases not matched to a gene; V was cut back by 8 bases and J by 5 bases. This CDR3 has 13 amino acids. The chain's CDR3 is CASGLAGRNEQYF. CDR3 DNA: TGTGCCAGCGGGTTAGCGGGAAGGAACGAGCAGTACTTC.

This clone has only one observation. V gene TRBV7-2 combines with J gene TRBJ1-4, with 8 bases matching TRBD1. This CDR3 has 16 residues. V shed 1 base and J 7 bases; nucleotides not matched to a gene: 8. CDR1 is SGHTA and CDR2 is FQGNSA in the germline V gene. The CDR3 DNA reads TGTGCCAGCAGCTTAGTCAGGGGGCTAGAGAGTGAAAAACTGTTTTTT. Translated, it gives CASSLVRGLESEKLFF.

This chain connects TRBV5-1 to TRBJ2-2; 13 bases match TRBD2. CDR1 and CDR2 (germline): SGHRS, YFSETQ. Trimming at V came to 4 bases and at J to 0 bases, leaving 3 bases not matched to a gene. This CDR3 spans 17 amino acids. The CDR3 protein is CASSIGLAGANTGELFF. CDR3 bases: TGCGCCAGCAGCATAGGACTAGCGGGAGCGAACACCGGGGAGCTGTTTTTT.

The chain combines TRBV5-6 with TRBJ1-5; tentatively, D is TRBD1 (5 bases). V dropped 2 bases and J dropped 4 bases, with 10 bases sitting between them. Germline V lookup: CDR1 SGHDT, CDR2 YYEEEE. CDR3 length: 14 residues. For the CDR3, the DNA is TGTGCCAGCAGCTTCGGACACGTTAATCAGCCCCAGCATTTT. Translating gives CASSFGHVNQPQHF.

The chain has TRBV3-1 (or the pseudogene TRBV3-2) and TRBJ2-2, with TRBD2 as a possible D gene (7 bases). Trimming left V 4 bases short and J 0 bases short, with 12 bases between. Germline CDR1 reads LGHDT; CDR2 reads YNNKEL (reference sequence). The CDR3 loop spans 16 amino acids. CDR3 protein: CASSLGGRANTGELFF. The CDR3 region has the DNA TGTGCCAGCAGCCTAGGGGGGAGGGCGAACACCGGGGAGCTGTTTTTT.

V usage is TRBV4-1 and J usage is TRBJ2-5; TRBD2 matches at 8 bases. Germline lookup yields CDR1 MGHRA and CDR2 YSYEKL. V lost 2 bases to trimming and J lost 1 base; unmatched junction nucleotides: 3. The CDR3 sequence is 15 residues long. CDR3 coding DNA: TGCGCCAGCAGCCAACTCCTAGCGGGCCAAGAGACCCAGTACTTC. Translation: CASSQLLAGQETQYF.

This rearrangement joins TRBV5-1 to TRBJ2-3; no firm D call. The V gene lost 1 base and the J gene lost 3 bases, with 12 bases spanning the gap. The CDR3 is 15 amino acids. Germline assignment: CDR1 SGHRS and CDR2 YFSETQ. In nucleotides, the CDR3 is TGCGCCAGCAGCTTGCTGTTAGCAACGACAGATACGCAGTATTTT. The encoded protein is CASSLLLATTDTQYF. The complete variable domain, with remaining parts taken from reference TRBV5-1 and TRBJ2-3, reads KAGVTQTPRYLIKTRGQQVTLSCSPISGHRSVSWYQQTPGQGLQFLFEYFSETQRNKGNFPGRFSGRQFSNSRSEMNVSTLELGDSALYLCASSLLLATTDTQYFGPGTRLTVL.

The chain joins TRBV18 to TRBJ1-2; the D is unclear. The CDR3 runs to 14 residues. The germline V and J ends were trimmed by 2 bases and 2 bases, with 9 bases remaining between them. Germline lookup yields CDR1 KGHSH and CDR2 LQKENI. The chain's CDR3 is CASSPSRENYGYTF. CDR3 DNA: TGTGCCAGCTCACCAAGTAGAGAGAACTATGGCTACACCTTC. The entire variable domain, with the rest obtained from reference TRBV18 and TRBJ1-2, is as follows: NAGVMQNPRHLVRRRGQEARLRCSPMKGHSHVYWYRQLPEEGLKFMVYLQKENIIDESGMPKERFSAEFPKEGPSILRIQQVVRGDSAAYFCASSPSRENYGYTFGSGTRLTVV.

The genes are TRBV5-6 and TRBJ2-7; TRBD1 is a possible D gene (5 bases). In germline, CDR1 is SGHDT, CDR2 YYEEEE. Trimming removed 0 bases from V and 3 bases from J, with 13 bases in between. CDR3 length: 15 residues. The CDR3 sequence: CASSLGGLIGYEQYF. The DNA of the CDR3 is TGTGCCAGCAGCTTGGGGGGCCTAATTGGCTACGAGCAGTACTTC.

The chain employs TRBV10-3 and TRBJ2-1; 10 bases match TRBD2. Germline V gene sequence: CDR1 ENHRY, CDR2 SYGVKD. The CDR3 contains 15 residues. V dropped 6 bases and J dropped 1; count of bases not matched to a gene: 3. The CDR3: CAISTLAGSYNEQFF. The CDR3 nucleotides read TGTGCCATCAGCACACTAGCGGGGTCCTACAATGAGCAGTTCTTC.

The V and J genes are TRBV5-4 and TRBJ1-1; tentative D call: TRBD1 (6 bases). The germline gives CDR1 SGHNT, CDR2 YYREEE (reference sequence). V dropped 9 bases and J dropped 2 bases, with 17 bases sitting between them. This CDR3 contains 14 residues. DNA for the CDR3: TGTGCCACTGGACAGCCTATCCGTAACACTGAAGCTTTCTTT. Encoded protein: CATGQPIRNTEAFF. The variable domain in full, with the rest retrieved from reference TRBV5-4 and TRBJ1-1, is ETGVTQSPTHLIKTRGQQVTLRCSSQSGHNTVSWYQQALGQGPQFIFQYYREEENGRGNFPPRFSGLQFPNYSSELNVNALELDDSALYLCATGQPIRNTEAFFGQGTRLTVV.